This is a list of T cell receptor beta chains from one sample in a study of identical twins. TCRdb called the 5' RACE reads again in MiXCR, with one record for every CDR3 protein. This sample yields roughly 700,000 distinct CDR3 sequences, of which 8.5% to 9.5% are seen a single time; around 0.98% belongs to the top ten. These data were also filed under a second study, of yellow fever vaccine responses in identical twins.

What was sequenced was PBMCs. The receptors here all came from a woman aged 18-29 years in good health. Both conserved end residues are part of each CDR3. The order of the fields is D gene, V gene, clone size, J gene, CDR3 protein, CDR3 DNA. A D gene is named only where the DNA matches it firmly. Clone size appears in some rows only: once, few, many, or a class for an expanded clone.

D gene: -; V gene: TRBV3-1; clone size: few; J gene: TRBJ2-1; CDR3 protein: CASSQAPGTQHNEQFF; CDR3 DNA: TGTGCCAGCAGCCAGGCCCCCGGGACTCAGCACAATGAGCAGTTCTTC
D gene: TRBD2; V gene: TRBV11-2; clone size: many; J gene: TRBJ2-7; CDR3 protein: CASSLTSSSYEQYF; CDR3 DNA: TGTGCCAGCAGCTTGACTAGCAGCTCCTACGAGCAGTACTTC
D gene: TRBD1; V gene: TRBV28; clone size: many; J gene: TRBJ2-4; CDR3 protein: CASSPGQIIAKNIQYF; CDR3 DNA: TGTGCCAGCAGTCCGGGACAGATAATAGCCAAAAACATTCAGTACTTC
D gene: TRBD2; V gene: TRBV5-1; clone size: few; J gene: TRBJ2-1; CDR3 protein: CASSATSGASHYNEQFF; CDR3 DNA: TGCGCCAGCAGCGCCACTAGCGGGGCATCCCACTACAATGAGCAGTTCTTC
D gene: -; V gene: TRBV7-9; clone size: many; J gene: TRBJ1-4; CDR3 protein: CASSLGYEKLFF; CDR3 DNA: TGTGCCAGCAGCTTAGGTTATGAAAAACTGTTTTTT
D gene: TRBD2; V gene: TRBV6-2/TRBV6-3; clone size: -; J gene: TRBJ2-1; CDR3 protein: CASRRRLAGYNNEQFF; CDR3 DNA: TGTGCCAGCAGACGCCGACTAGCGGGATATAACAATGAGCAGTTCTTC
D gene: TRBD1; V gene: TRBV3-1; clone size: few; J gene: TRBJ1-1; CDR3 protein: CASSPGGRGLNTEAFF; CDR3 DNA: TGTGCCAGCAGCCCAGGCGGCAGGGGGTTGAACACTGAAGCTTTCTTT
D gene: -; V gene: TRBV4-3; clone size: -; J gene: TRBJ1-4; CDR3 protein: CASSQDMDTIEGEKLFF; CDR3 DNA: TGCGCCAGCAGCCAAGATATGGACACCATAGAGGGTGAAAAACTGTTTTTT
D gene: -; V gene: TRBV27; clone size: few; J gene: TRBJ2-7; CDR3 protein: CASSLNQGYGYEQYF; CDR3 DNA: TGTGCCAGCAGTTTAAATCAGGGCTATGGCTACGAGCAGTACTTC
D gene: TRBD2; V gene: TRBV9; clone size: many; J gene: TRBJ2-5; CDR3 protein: CASSVTSGEYQETQYF; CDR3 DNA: TGTGCCAGCAGCGTAACTAGCGGGGAGTACCAAGAGACCCAGTACTTC
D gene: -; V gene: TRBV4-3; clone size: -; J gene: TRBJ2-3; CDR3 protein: CASSALRTDTQYF; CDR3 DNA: TGCGCCAGCAGCGCCCTACGCACAGATACGCAGTATTTT
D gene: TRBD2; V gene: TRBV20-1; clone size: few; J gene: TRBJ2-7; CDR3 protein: CSVISAFSGIDYEQYF; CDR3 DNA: TGCAGCGTCATTAGCGCCTTTAGCGGGATCGATTACGAGCAGTACTTC
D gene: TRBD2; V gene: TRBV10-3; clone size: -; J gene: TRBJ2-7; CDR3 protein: CAISGLAGITTEQYF; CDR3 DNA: TGTGCCATCAGTGGACTAGCGGGGATTACTACGGAGCAGTACTTC
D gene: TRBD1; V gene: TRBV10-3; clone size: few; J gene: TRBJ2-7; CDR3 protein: CAISELDRGQYEQYF; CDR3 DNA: TGTGCCATCAGTGAATTGGACAGGGGGCAGTACGAGCAGTACTTC
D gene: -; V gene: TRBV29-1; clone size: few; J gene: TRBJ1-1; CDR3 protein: CSGKGVSGTEAFF; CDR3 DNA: TGCAGCGGGAAGGGGGTGTCGGGGACTGAAGCTTTCTTT
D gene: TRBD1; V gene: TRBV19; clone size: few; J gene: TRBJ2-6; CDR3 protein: CASSATGTSGANVLTF; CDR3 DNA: TGTGCCAGTAGTGCGACAGGGACCTCTGGGGCCAACGTCCTGACTTTC
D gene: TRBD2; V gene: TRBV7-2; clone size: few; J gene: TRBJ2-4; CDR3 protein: CASSLSGNGKNIQYF; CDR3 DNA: TGTGCCAGCAGCCTTAGCGGGAATGGCAAAAACATTCAGTACTTC
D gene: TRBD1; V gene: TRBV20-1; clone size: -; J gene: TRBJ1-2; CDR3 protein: CSARDDRRQGLNYGYTF; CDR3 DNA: TGCAGTGCTAGAGACGATAGAAGACAGGGCCTAAACTATGGCTACACCTTC
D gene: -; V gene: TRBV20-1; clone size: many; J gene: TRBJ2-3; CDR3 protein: CSASVDTQYF; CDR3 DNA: TGCAGTGCTAGTGTAGATACGCAGTATTTT
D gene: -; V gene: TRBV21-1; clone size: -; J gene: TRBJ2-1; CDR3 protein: CASRRRPKGSYNEQFF; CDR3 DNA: TGTGCCAGCAGACGTAGACCGAAAGGCTCCTACAATGAGCAGTTCTTC
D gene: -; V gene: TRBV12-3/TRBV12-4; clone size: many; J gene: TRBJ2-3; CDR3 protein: CASSALGVGTDTQYF; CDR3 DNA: TGTGCCAGCAGTGCCCTCGGGGTGGGCACAGATACGCAGTATTTT
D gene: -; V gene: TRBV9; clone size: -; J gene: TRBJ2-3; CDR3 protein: CASSPTLQVGLTDTQYF; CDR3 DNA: TGTGCCAGCAGCCCGACCCTCCAAGTAGGCCTCACAGATACGCAGTATTTT
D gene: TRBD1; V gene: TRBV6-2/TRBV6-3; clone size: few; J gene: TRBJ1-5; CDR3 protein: CASSYRRGPQPQHF; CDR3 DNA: TGTGCCAGCAGTTACAGGAGGGGGCCTCAGCCCCAGCATTTT
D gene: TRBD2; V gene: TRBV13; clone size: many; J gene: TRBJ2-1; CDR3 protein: CASSSGGYSEQFF; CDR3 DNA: TGTGCCAGCAGCTCCGGGGGGTACAGTGAGCAGTTCTTC
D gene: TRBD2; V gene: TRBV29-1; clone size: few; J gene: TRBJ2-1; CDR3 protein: CSVDVAGGVQFF; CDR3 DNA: TGCAGCGTTGATGTAGCGGGAGGAGTGCAGTTCTTC
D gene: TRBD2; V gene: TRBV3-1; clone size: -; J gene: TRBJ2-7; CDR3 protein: CASSQSLGLAAGEQYF; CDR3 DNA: TGTGCCAGCAGCCAATCCCTGGGACTAGCGGCCGGCGAGCAGTACTTC
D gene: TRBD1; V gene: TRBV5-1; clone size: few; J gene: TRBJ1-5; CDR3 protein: CASSTTGEGQPQHF; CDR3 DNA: TGCGCCAGCAGCACTACAGGGGAAGGCCAGCCCCAGCATTTT
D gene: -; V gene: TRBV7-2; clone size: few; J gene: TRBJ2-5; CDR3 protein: CASSLGSSGGWETQYF; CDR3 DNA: TGTGCCAGCAGCTTAGGTTCCAGCGGTGGGTGGGAGACCCAGTACTTC
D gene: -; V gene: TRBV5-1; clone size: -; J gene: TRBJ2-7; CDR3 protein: CASSFEGGLQYF; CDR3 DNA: TGCGCCAGCAGCTTTGAAGGGGGGCTGCAGTACTTC
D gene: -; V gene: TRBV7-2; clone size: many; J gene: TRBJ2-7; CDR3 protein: CASSLAAGAAYEQYF; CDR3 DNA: TGTGCCAGCAGCTTAGCTGCGGGGGCTGCCTACGAGCAGTACTTC
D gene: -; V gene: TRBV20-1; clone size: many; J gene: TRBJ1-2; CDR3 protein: CSATLEGEYGYTF; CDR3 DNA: TGCAGTGCTACACTTGAAGGGGAGTATGGCTACACCTTC
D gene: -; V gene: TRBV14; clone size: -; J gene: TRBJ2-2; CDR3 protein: CASSRTLNTGELFF; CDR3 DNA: TGTGCCAGCAGCAGGACACTGAACACCGGGGAGCTGTTTTTT
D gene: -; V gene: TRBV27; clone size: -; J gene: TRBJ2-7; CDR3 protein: CASSFQGRQDYEQYF; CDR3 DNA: TGTGCCAGCAGTTTCCAAGGGCGCCAAGACTACGAGCAGTACTTC
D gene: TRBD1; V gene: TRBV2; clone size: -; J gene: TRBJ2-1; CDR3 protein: CASSGLGQGLSSYNEQFF; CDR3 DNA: TGTGCCAGCAGTGGGCTAGGACAGGGGCTGAGCTCCTACAATGAGCAGTTCTTC
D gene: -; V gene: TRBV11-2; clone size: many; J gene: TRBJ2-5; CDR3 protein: CASSSGRDSTSAQYF; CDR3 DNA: TGTGCCAGCAGCTCCGGCCGGGACTCTACTTCGGCCCAGTACTTC
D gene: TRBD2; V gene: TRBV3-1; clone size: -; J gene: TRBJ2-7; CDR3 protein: CASSRTSGERGEQYF; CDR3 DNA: TGTGCCAGCAGCCGGACTAGCGGAGAGAGGGGCGAGCAGTACTTC
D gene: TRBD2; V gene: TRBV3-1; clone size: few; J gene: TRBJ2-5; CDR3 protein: CASSRNPGTKETQYF; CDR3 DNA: TGTGCCAGCAGCCGGAATCCTGGGACTAAAGAGACCCAGTACTTC
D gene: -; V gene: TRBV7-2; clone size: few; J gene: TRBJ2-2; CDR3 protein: CASSFLVMNTGELFF; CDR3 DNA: TGTGCCAGCAGCTTTCTGGTGATGAACACCGGGGAGCTGTTTTTT
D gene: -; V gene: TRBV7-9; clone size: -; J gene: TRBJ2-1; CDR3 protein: CASTLPGTLNNEQFF; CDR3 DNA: TGTGCCAGCACCCTCCCCGGGACACTTAACAATGAGCAGTTCTTC
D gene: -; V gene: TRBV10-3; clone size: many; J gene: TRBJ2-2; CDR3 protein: CAINSDRDTGELFF; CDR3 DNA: TGTGCCATCAACTCGGACAGAGACACCGGGGAGCTGTTTTTT
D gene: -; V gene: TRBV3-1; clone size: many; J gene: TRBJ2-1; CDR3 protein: CASSPSGNEQFF; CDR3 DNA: TGTGCCAGCAGTCCATCCGGCAATGAGCAGTTCTTC